The entry that follows covers one T cell receptor beta chain sequence. The record originates from a study of cytomegalovirus exposure and HLA in healthy donors. In the PCR, 60 Vbeta and 13 Jbeta primers were used. Assay used: immunoSEQ multiplex PCR; TCRdb lists only in-frame clones, some missing. The data show approximately 130,000 clones, with 81% seen just once and less than 2.5% held by the top ten. V shed 4 bases and J 0 bases; nucleotides not matched to a gene: 3. The CDR3 sequence is 16 residues long. Germline assignment: CDR1 SGHAT and CDR2 FQNNGV. V and J are TRBV11-2 and TRBJ2-3, with TRBD2 matching over 11 bases. This receptor was identified in a woman aged 40 to 55 in good health and CMV-seronegative. Sequencing was carried out using PBMCs. The CDR3 region is CASSSGLAASTDTQYF. The CDR3 DNA is TGTGCCAGCAGCTCGGGACTAGCGGCTAGCACAGATACGCAGTATTTT.